A single sample is the source of the 10 T cell receptor beta chains below, sequenced in a study of T cell responses to AZD1222 COVID-19 vaccine. Generated by immunoSEQ multiplex PCR, the TCRdb table keeps only in-frame clones and is missing some. Of 84,000 or so clones in the sample, about 90% were seen once. Specimen: peripheral blood, collected on day 0 of AZD1222 vaccination. All receptors derive from an adult in good health.

The chain is built from TRBV6-1 and TRBJ2-2; 7 bases match TRBD2. The CDR3 is 18 residues long. CDR1 and CDR2 (germline): MNHNS, SASEGT. Unmatched junction bases numbered 11, after V lost 3 bases and J lost 1 base. The CDR3 loop is CASSEDVVGGGNTGELFF. Here the CDR3 DNA reads TGTGCCAGCAGTGAGGATGTTGTCGGCGGGGGGAACACCGGGGAGCTGTTTTTT.

This clone has just a few counts. V gene TRBV6-5 combines with J gene TRBJ1-3; D not resolved. Trimming took off 3 bases at V and 3 bases at J, with 12 bases between the two ends. The CDR3 spans 15 residues. Germline assignment: CDR1 MNHEY and CDR2 SVGAGI. CDR3 residues: CASSYSRPGGNTIYF. CDR3 coding DNA: TGTGCCAGCAGTTATTCCCGTCCGGGTGGAAACACCATATATTTT.

The gene calls are TRBV19 and TRBJ1-2; D may be TRBD1 (5 bases). Between the trimmed V and J ends, which lost 2 bases and 4 bases, there was a span of 11 bases. Germline V gene data show CDR1 as LNHDA and CDR2 as SQIVND (reference sequence). CDR3 length: 14 amino acids. For the CDR3, the DNA is TGTGCCAGTAGTATAACAGGTCTGTCCTATGGCTACACCTTC. Translated, it gives CASSITGLSYGYTF. Based on the CDR3 plus reference TRBV19 and TRBJ1-2, the full variable domain is DGGITQSPKYLFRKEGQNVTLSCEQNLNHDAMYWYRQDPGQGLRLIYYSQIVNDFQKGDIAEGYSVSREKKESFPLTVTSAQKNPTAFYLCASSITGLSYGYTFGSGTRLTVV.

This clone showed up just a few times. V is TRBV10-3 and J is TRBJ2-7; 11 bases agree with TRBD2. Germline CDR1 reads ENHRY; CDR2 reads SYGVKD. Trimming took 3 bases from V and 6 from J; bases not matched to a gene: 10. The CDR3 sequence is 16 residues long. The CDR3 here is CAISDRTSGSKGEQYF. The CDR3 bases are TGTGCCATCAGTGACAGAACTAGCGGGAGTAAAGGCGAGCAGTACTTC.

This chain links TRBV5-1 with TRBJ2-1; no reliable D call. CDR3 size: 11 residues. Between the trimmed V and J ends, which lost 0 bases and 9 bases, there was a span of 4 bases. The V gene's germline CDR1 is SGHRS and CDR2 YFSETQ. The CDR3, as DNA: TGCGCCAGCAGCTTGGGCGGTGAGCAGTTCTTC. As protein: CASSLGGEQFF.

The CDR3 is CASNRQGIDEKLFF. The CDR3 nucleotides are TGTGCCAGCAACCGACAGGGGATAGATGAAAAACTGTTTTTT. V usage is TRBV6-6 and J usage is TRBJ1-4; 8 positions agree with TRBD1. Trimming at V came to 7 bases and at J to 6 bases, leaving 7 bases not matched to a gene. The CDR3 length is 14 residues. Germline V gene lookup returns CDR1 MNHNY and CDR2 SVGAGI (reference sequence).

V gene TRBV7-2 combines with J gene TRBJ2-2, with no clear D. V lost 5 bases to trimming and J lost 6 bases, with 16 bases between them. CDR1 SGHTA and CDR2 FQGNSA come from the germline V gene. This CDR3 comprises 15 residues. CDR3 nucleotide sequence: TGTGCCAGCAGCCATGGGGTACCCCAGGCCGGGGAGCTGTTTTTT. Translated: CASSHGVPQAGELFF.

This clone was picked up one time. This rearrangement joins TRBV6-2 or TRBV6-3 to TRBJ2-5, with 10 bases matching TRBD2. The germline V gene encodes CDR1 MNHEY and CDR2 SVGEGT. The CDR3 is made up of 15 amino acids. After removal of 4 bases from V and 3 bases from J, the junction contained 5 bases not matched to a gene. In nucleotides, the CDR3 is TGTGCCAGCAGTTGGCTAACTAGCGGGAAAGAGACCCAGTACTTC. Protein product: CASSWLTSGKETQYF.

The chain couples TRBV19 to TRBJ2-5; a weak D match, TRBD2 (6 bases). The CDR3 is 14 residues long. The V gene lost 1 base and the J gene lost 6 bases, with 12 bases spanning the gap. Germline-derived CDR1 and CDR2 are LNHDA and SQIVND (reference sequence). CDR3 bases: TGTGCCAGTAGTATAGCGGGAGCGGTGAAGACCCAGTACTTC. Protein sequence: CASSIAGAVKTQYF.

This chain uses TRBV5-1 with TRBJ1-2; D is unresolved. The CDR3 has 15 residues. Trimming cost V 8 bases and J 3 bases, with 20 bases left between them. Looked up from germline, CDR1 is SGHRS and CDR2 is YFSETQ. The CDR3: CASSPGGGPDYGYTF. The DNA for the CDR3 is TGCGCCAGTAGCCCGGGTGGAGGGCCCGACTATGGCTACACCTTC.